The rows below give T cell receptor beta chains drawn from one sample of a study of follicular helper T cells after annual influenza vaccination. The repertoire was sequenced with immunoSEQ multiplex PCR; TCRdb's copy has only in-frame clones and lacks some. The sample includes fewer than 10,000 clones, over 85% of them seen just once. Sequencing was performed on CXCR5+ CD38- circulating T follicular helper cells from blood, taken on the day of influenza vaccination. Source of these receptors: an adult who received the influenza vaccine. CDR3s include the opening cysteine and the closing phenylalanine or tryptophan. D genes are given only for firm matches. Size is stated for part of the rows, as once, few or many counts, or as a class when the clone is expanded.

-	TRBV5-1	-	TRBJ1-1	CASSLGQVGTEAFF	TGCGCCAGCAGCTTGGGACAGGTGGGCACTGAAGCTTTCTTT
-	TRBV29-1	TRBD1	TRBJ1-1	CSARDRVFTEAFF	TGCAGCGCCCGGGACAGGGTATTCACTGAAGCTTTCTTT
-	TRBV28	-	TRBJ1-2	CASSFSGQGNGYTF	TGTGCCAGCAGTTTTTCAGGGCAGGGCAATGGCTACACCTTC
-	TRBV11-2	TRBD1	TRBJ2-3	CASSLVTDREEDTQYF	TGTGCCAGCAGCTTAGTTACGGACAGGGAGGAGGATACGCAGTATTTT
-	TRBV18	TRBD1	TRBJ2-7	CASSPGQDYEQYF	TGTGCCAGCTCACCGGGACAGGACTACGAGCAGTACTTC
-	TRBV20-1	-	TRBJ1-4	CSIRRGEKLFF	TGCAGTATTCGTAGGGGGGAAAAACTGTTTTTT
-	TRBV10-3	-	TRBJ1-5	CAIGSGGNQPQHF	TGTGCCATCGGGTCAGGGGGCAATCAGCCCCAGCATTTT
once	TRBV5-1	TRBD1	TRBJ1-2	CASSLATGPWGYTF	TGCGCCAGCAGCTTGGCGACAGGGCCTTGGGGCTACACCTTC
-	TRBV6-1	TRBD2	TRBJ2-3	CASSEVTSGTGDTQYF	TGTGCCAGCAGTGAAGTGACTAGCGGGACCGGGGATACGCAGTATTTT
-	TRBV5-1	TRBD1	TRBJ1-2	CASSLRTGGDYGYTF	TGCGCCAGCAGCCTAAGGACAGGGGGCGATTACGGCTACACCTTC
-	TRBV11-3	-	TRBJ2-3	CASSGGGKSTDTQYF	TGTGCCAGCAGCGGTGGGGGAAAGAGCACAGATACGCAGTATTTT
-	TRBV19	-	TRBJ1-1	CASRGTGGSPEAFF	TGTGCCAGTAGGGGGACGGGGGGTAGCCCTGAAGCTTTCTTT